This T cell receptor (beta chain) was identified in a study of CD8+ T cells in alopecia areata. On the study more broadly: Using the percentage of affected scalp area, treated patients' severity was scored. Study-level results: Clonality exceeded that of normal scalp in lesional scalp, most notably in alopecia totalis/universalis.

RNA extraction was followed by reverse transcription into cDNA, which acted as the sequencing template. TCRdb's copy holds only in-frame clones and misses some; the assay was immunoSEQ multiplex PCR. The table shows 110,000 or so clones, with 56% occurring only once. Concerning this clone: Its antigen remains unidentified.

Treatment denoted: oral pan-JAK inhibitor, 5-10 mg twice daily. The germline V gene encodes CDR1 SEHNR and CDR2 FQNEAQ (reference sequence). The CDR3 extends over 16 amino acids. Deletions cut 1 base from V and 0 bases from J, with 9 bases between. This sequence originates from a human donor with alopecia areata. This sequence joins TRBV7-9 and TRBJ2-2; D not certain. Source: CD4+ T cells sorted from blood, taken at week 24, from a patient treated with tofacitinib. CDR3 sequence: CASSLVGAPNTGELFF. In DNA, the CDR3 is TGTGCCAGCAGCTTAGTAGGCGCCCCGAACACCGGGGAGCTGTTTTTT.